This T cell receptor (beta chain) comes out of a study of OX40 agonist ivuxolimab in advanced cancers. Study details: Approximately 40% of patients had received prior checkpoint inhibitor therapy.

Blood sampling took place at baseline, cycle 4 day 1, and cycle 7 day 1. Assay: immunoSEQ multiplex PCR; the TCRdb copy retains only in-frame clones and omits some. The table has about 66,000 clones, 86% seen once. As for this clone: Its antigen is undetermined.

General study results and limits: At 0.1 to 3.0 mg/kg, clonal expansion of CD4+ and CD8+ blood T cells had occurred by week 6. Expanded peripheral T cell antigen specificity was not determined.

The ends were cut back, 5 bases at V and 0 bases at J, with 15 bases in the middle. The germline CDR1 and CDR2 sequences are SGHRS and YFSETQ. CDR3 length: 15 residues. The genes are TRBV5-1 and TRBJ2-7; tentative D call: TRBD2 (5 bases). The sample here was CD4+ or CD8+ T cells sorted from blood, taken in a trial of the OX40 agonist ivuxolimab. This receptor was taken from an adult with an advanced solid tumor such as melanoma, head and neck, liver or kidney cancer. The chain's CDR3 is CASSDGGANSYEQYF. The CDR3 DNA reads as TGCGCCAGCAGTGACGGAGGCGCTAACTCCTACGAGCAGTACTTC.